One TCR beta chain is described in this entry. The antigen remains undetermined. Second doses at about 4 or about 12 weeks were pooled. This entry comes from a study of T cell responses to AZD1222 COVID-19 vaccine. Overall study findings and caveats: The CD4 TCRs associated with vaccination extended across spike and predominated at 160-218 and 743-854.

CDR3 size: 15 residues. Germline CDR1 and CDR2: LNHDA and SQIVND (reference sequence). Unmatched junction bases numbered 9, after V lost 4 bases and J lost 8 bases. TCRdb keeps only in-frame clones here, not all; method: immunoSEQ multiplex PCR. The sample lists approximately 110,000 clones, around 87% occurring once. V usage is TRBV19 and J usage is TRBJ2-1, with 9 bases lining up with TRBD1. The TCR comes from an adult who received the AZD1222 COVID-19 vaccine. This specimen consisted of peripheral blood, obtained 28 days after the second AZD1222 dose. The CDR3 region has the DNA TGTGCCAGTAGTACCCCGGGACAGGGTGTACATGAGCAGTTCTTC. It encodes CASSTPGQGVHEQFF.